This TCR beta chain was obtained from a study of beta chain features in type 1 diabetes. General study results and limits: VDJ junctions from patients with type 1 diabetes contained fewer insertions and more deletions.

V lost 4 bases and J lost 2, with 8 bases in between. Germline CDR1 KGHSH, CDR2 LQKENI. The CDR3 is 13 amino acids. TCRB transcripts that were expressed got sequenced, as all of the isolated RNA had been reverse transcribed. The protocol was immunoSEQ multiplex PCR, while the TCRdb copy is restricted to in-frame clones and leaves out a portion. Counted here are some 150,000 clones, 11% occurring once; the ten biggest clones make up about 2%. Points on this clone: The antigen remains unidentified.

This chain connects TRBV18 to TRBJ1-2; D is unclear. The source of this sequence is a man between 18 and 35 years old in good health. Sequenced sample: central memory CD4+ T cells from blood. The CDR3 region is CASSQTENYGYTF. Here the CDR3 DNA reads TGTGCCAGCTCACAAACAGAGAACTATGGCTACACCTTC.